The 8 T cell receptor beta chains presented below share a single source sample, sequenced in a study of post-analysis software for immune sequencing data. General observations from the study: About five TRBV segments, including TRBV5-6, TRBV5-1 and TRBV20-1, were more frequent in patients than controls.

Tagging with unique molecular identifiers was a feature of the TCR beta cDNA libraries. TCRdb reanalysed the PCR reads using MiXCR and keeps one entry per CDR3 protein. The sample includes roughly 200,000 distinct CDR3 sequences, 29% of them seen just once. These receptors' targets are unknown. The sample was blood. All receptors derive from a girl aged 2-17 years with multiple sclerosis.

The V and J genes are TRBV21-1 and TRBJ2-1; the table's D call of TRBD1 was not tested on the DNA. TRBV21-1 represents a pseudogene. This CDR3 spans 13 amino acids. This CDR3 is CASPKGGQVEQFF. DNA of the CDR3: TGTGCCAGCCCAAAAGGAGGACAGGTTGAGCAGTTCTTC.

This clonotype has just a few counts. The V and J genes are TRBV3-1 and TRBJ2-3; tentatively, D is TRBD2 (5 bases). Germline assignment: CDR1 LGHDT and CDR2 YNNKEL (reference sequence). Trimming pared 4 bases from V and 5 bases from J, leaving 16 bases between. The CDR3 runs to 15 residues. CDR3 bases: TGTGCCAGCAGCCCAGGACTCTCCGCGGGAGATACGCAGTATTTT. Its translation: CASSPGLSAGDTQYF.

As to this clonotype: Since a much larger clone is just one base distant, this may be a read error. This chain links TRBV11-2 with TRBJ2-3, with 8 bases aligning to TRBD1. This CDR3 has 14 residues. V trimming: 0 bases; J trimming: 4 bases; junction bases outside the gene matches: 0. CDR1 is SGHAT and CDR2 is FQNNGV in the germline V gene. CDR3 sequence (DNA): TGTGCCAGCAGCTTAGAACAGGGGGCAGATACGCAGTATTTT. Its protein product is CASSLEQGADTQYF.

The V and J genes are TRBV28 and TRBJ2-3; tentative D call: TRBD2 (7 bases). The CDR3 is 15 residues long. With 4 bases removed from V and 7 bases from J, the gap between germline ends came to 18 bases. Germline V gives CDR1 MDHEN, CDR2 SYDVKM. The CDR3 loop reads CASSSRDKGGYTQYF. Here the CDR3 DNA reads TGTGCCAGCAGTTCACGGGACAAGGGAGGGTATACGCAGTATTTT.

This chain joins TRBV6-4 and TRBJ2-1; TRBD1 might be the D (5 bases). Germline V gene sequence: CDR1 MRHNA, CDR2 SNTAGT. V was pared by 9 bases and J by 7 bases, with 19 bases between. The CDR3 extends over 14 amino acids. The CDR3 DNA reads TGTGCCAGTGACAGTTTTCGGTCATTGAATGAGCAGTTCTTC. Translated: CASDSFRSLNEQFF.

The CDR3 DNA is TGTGCCAGCAGCCCCCGCGGGGGCGCCGGCTATGGCTACACCTTC. Encoded protein: CASSPRGGAGYGYTF. This chain joins TRBV7-9 and TRBJ1-2, with D perhaps matching TRBD1 (6 bases). The CDR3 sequence is 15 residues long. Between the trimmed V and J ends, which lost 5 bases and 4 bases, there was a span of 17 bases. Germline lookup yields CDR1 SEHNR and CDR2 FQNEAQ (reference sequence).

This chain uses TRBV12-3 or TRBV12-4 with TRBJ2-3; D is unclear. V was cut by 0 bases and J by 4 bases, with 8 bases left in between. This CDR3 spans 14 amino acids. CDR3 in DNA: TGTGCCAGCAGTTTAGCCTCGAACGCAGATACGCAGTATTTT. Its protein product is CASSLASNADTQYF.

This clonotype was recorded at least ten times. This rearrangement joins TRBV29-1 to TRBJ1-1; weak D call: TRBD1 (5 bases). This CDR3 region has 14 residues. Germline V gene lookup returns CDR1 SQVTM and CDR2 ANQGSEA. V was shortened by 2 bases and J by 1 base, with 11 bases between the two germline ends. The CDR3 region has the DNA TGCAGCGTTGAAACGCCAGGGTCGAACACTGAAGCTTTCTTT. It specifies CSVETPGSNTEAFF.